This TCR beta chain was sequenced for a study of control samples from healthy donors and cancer patients (dated by TCRdb to the early 2020s). Library preparation was by the immunoSEQ multiplex PCR assay. The source is immuneACCESS, and TCRdb retained only in-frame sequences with V and J called. Part of the clones is not carried over; for the studies checked, unresolved V genes explain less than half of this, and the remainder is unexplained. The sample yields 110,000 to 150,000 clones; 85% to 95% were counted once. Of the sample, approximately 14% is held by the ten largest clones. The CDR1 and CDR2 encoded by the germline V gene (reference sequence) are MNHEY and SMNVEV. Inclusive of the bounding cysteine and phenylalanine, the CDR3 is 14 residues long. Here the CDR3 DNA is all that survives: 42 bases in frame from base 1. V gives up 5 bases and J gives up 0 bases, and the segment between their germline ends measures 8 bases.

With regard to this clone: It has no known antigen specificity. Per-base quality was not reported, and no clone a single base away is much larger than it.

Sequencing input: PBMCs. The receptor chain draws on TRBV27 and TRBJ1-3, with the D gene not clear enough to name. The TCR was taken from a man in his sixties with colorectal cancer. The nucleotide sequence is given as TGTGCCAGCAGTCCAGGAACCTCTGGAAACACCATATATTTT. Its coded protein is CASSPGTSGNTIYF.